The rows below give T cell receptor beta chains drawn from one sample of a study of neurological immune-mediated disorders. TCRdb re-called the 5' RACE reads through MiXCR, storing one row per CDR3 protein. Of about 35,000 distinct CDR3 sequences listed, roughly 3.8% were seen once; the top ten hold less than 2.5%. Sequenced material: PBMCs. These receptors came from a man younger than 45 with multiple sclerosis. The CDR3 runs from the conserved cysteine through the conserved F or W. D genes are given only for firm matches. Clone size is not always given. Where it is, it says once, few, many or a class for expanded clones.

cdr3_length clone_size d_call j_call v_call cdr3_nt cdr3_aa
14 many - TRBJ1-5 TRBV10-3 TGTGCCATCAGGAAGGAGGGTAGCAATCAGCCCCAGCATTTT CAIRKEGSNQPQHF
14 - - TRBJ1-1 TRBV5-6 TGTGCCAGCAACAACAGGCGAATGAACACTGAAGCTTTCTTT CASNNRRMNTEAFF
15 many TRBD1 TRBJ1-4 TRBV20-1 TGCAGTGCTGAAGGGACAGGTGCAACTAATGAAAAACTGTTTTTT CSAEGTGATNEKLFF
16 many TRBD2 TRBJ2-7 TRBV9 TGTGCCAGCAGCCTAGCCGGGACGGCGGGAGGGTACGAGCAGTACTTC CASSLAGTAGGYEQYF
17 few - TRBJ2-2 TRBV6-5 TGTGCCAGCAGTTACTCGAATGGGTTGATCATCACCGGGGAGCTGTTTTTT CASSYSNGLIITGELFF
15 many TRBD1 TRBJ1-6 TRBV5-5 TGTGCCAGCAGCTTGATCCAGGGGGACAATTCACCCCTCAACTTT CASSLIQGDNSPLNF
11 many TRBD1 TRBJ2-1 TRBV6-5 TGTGCCAGCAGCTTACAGGGGAAGCAGTTCTTC CASSLQGKQFF
17 medium-sized TRBD2 TRBJ2-2 TRBV3-1 TGTGCCAGCAGCCAAGAACTCTCCCTAGCGGGCACCGGGGAGCTGTTTTTT CASSQELSLAGTGELFF
14 many TRBD1 TRBJ2-5 TRBV27 TGTGCCAGCAGTCCGACAGGGTACGGAAAGACCCAGTACTTC CASSPTGYGKTQYF
11 few TRBD1 TRBJ1-1 TRBV29-1 TGCAGCGTATTAACAGGGGTTGAAGCTTTCTTT CSVLTGVEAFF
16 many - TRBJ1-1 TRBV12-3/TRBV12-4 TGTGCCAGCAGTTTAGTCCCCCAGGGCGCATACACTGAAGCTTTCTTT CASSLVPQGAYTEAFF
14 few TRBD1 TRBJ1-2 TRBV4-3 TGCGCCAGCAGCCAAGGGCTGACAGGGAGAGGCTACACCTTC CASSQGLTGRGYTF
13 many - TRBJ2-1 TRBV20-1 TGCAGTGCTTTCCGAGGGGGGAACAATGAGCAGTTCTTC CSAFRGGNNEQFF
12 many - TRBJ2-7 TRBV12-3/TRBV12-4 TGTGCCAGCAGTCTCGGTCTGGGGAAGCAGTACTTC CASSLGLGKQYF
15 many - TRBJ2-7 TRBV10-2 TGCGCCAGCAGTGAGTCTGGGCGGGGTGGCTACGAGCAGTACTTC CASSESGRGGYEQYF
11 many - TRBJ1-5 TRBV12-3/TRBV12-4 TGTGCCAGCAGTTTAGGTCAGCCCCAGCATTTT CASSLGQPQHF
15 - - TRBJ1-1 TRBV7-9 TGTGCCAGCAGGGCCTACAGGGAGGAGGACACTGAAGCTTTCTTT CASRAYREEDTEAFF
15 many - TRBJ1-5 TRBV4-2 TGTGCCAGCAGCCAAGATATGGGGTTAGGTCAGCCCCAGCATTTT CASSQDMGLGQPQHF
16 many TRBD1 TRBJ2-5 TRBV12-3/TRBV12-4 TGTGCCAGCAGTCAAGGGACAGGGGGCTGGCAAGAGACCCAGTACTTC CASSQGTGGWQETQYF
12 many - TRBJ1-5 TRBV29-1 TGCAGCGTTGTGGATAGCAATCAGCCCCAGCATTTT CSVVDSNQPQHF
14 many - TRBJ1-5 TRBV20-1 TGCAGTGCCAGACAGCCTTATAGCAATCAGCCCCAGCATTTT CSARQPYSNQPQHF
20 few TRBD1 TRBJ2-3 TRBV7-3 TGTGCCAGCAGCTGCAGGACAGGGGCCTCGCTCATAGCCCTCACAGATACGCAGTATTTT CASSCRTGASLIALTDTQYF
17 many TRBD1 TRBJ1-1 TRBV6-2/TRBV6-3 TGTGCCAGCAGTCAGCCTCGGGACAGGGGGCGCCTGGTTGAAGCTTTCTTT CASSQPRDRGRLVEAFF
14 many TRBD1 TRBJ1-1 TRBV5-1 TGCGCCAGCAGCGTTGACAGGGCGAACACTGAAGCTTTCTTT CASSVDRANTEAFF
15 many - TRBJ2-1 TRBV20-1 TGCAGTGCTAGAGTTGAGTTTTCGACCTACAATGAGCAGTTCTTC CSARVEFSTYNEQFF
13 few - TRBJ1-1 TRBV5-6 TGTGCCAGCAGCTTGTGGCAGAACACTGAAGCTTTCTTT CASSLWQNTEAFF
15 many - TRBJ2-7 TRBV14 TGTGCCAGCAGCCATCTCACAGACAGCTCCTACGAGCAGTACTTC CASSHLTDSSYEQYF
14 many - TRBJ1-2 TRBV12-3/TRBV12-4 TGTGCCAGCAGTTTACCGGGACTCAGGAGGGGCTACACCTTC CASSLPGLRRGYTF
17 - - TRBJ2-1 TRBV6-2/TRBV6-3 TGTTCCAGCAGCCCTGGGGTAGGCAGCGAACCCTACAATGAGCAGTTCTTC CSSSPGVGSEPYNEQFF
14 many - TRBJ2-7 TRBV5-1 TGCGCCAGCAGCTGGCAGGGGGGGAGCTACGAGCAGTACTTC CASSWQGGSYEQYF
15 - TRBD2 TRBJ2-1 TRBV20-1 TGCAGTGCTAGACGCCAGCGGGGGGCCGGGGATGAGCAGTTCTTC CSARRQRGAGDEQFF
14 many - TRBJ2-1 TRBV7-2 TGTGCCAGCAGCTTAGAGGGGTCTTACAATGAGCAGTTCTTC CASSLEGSYNEQFF
15 many TRBD1 TRBJ2-2 TRBV12-3/TRBV12-4 TGTGCCAGCAGGAAACTAGACAGGGACGCCGGGGAGCTGTTTTTT CASRKLDRDAGELFF
15 many TRBD1 TRBJ1-6 TRBV20-1 TGCAGTGCTGCCCCCAGGGACAGGGGTAATTCACCCCTCCACTTT CSAAPRDRGNSPLHF
12 many - TRBJ1-5 TRBV12-3/TRBV12-4 TGTGCCAGCAGTTTTCCGGACCAGCCCCAGCATTTT CASSFPDQPQHF
15 many - TRBJ2-2 TRBV20-1 TGCAGTGCCATCCCCTTGGGGCACTACACCGGGGAGCTGTTTTTT CSAIPLGHYTGELFF
14 few - TRBJ2-5 TRBV20-1 TGCAGTGCTAGAGCCGGGGGCCAACAAGAGACCCAGTACTTC CSARAGGQQETQYF
16 - - TRBJ2-1 TRBV7-9 TGTGCCAGCAGCTTAACCAGCGGGTTAGGAAACAATGAGCAGTTCTTC CASSLTSGLGNNEQFF
13 many TRBD1 TRBJ2-1 TRBV20-1 TGCAGTGCCCCGGGACAGGGACTAAATGAGCAGTTCTTC CSAPGQGLNEQFF
12 - - TRBJ1-1 TRBV7-9 TGTGCCAGCAGCTCCGGGACACCTGAAGCTTTCTTT CASSSGTPEAFF
14 - TRBD1 TRBJ2-5 TRBV20-1 TGCAGTGCGGAACCGGGACAGGGAACAGAGACCCAGTACTTC CSAEPGQGTETQYF
12 few - TRBJ1-1 TRBV20-1 TGCAGTGCTATCTTTTCAGGGAATGAAGCTTTCTTT CSAIFSGNEAFF